This T cell receptor (beta chain) was captured by sequencing in a study of cytomegalovirus exposure and HLA in healthy donors. Study as a whole: Of 300 to 500 genotyped donors, 81% grouped in the Caucasian-associated ancestry cluster. Study conclusions and caveats: 164 TCR beta chains were listed as cytomegalovirus-associated.

The J segment lost 1 base and the V segment lost 6 bases, leaving 7 bases of the junction unmatched. The length of the CDR3 is 16 residues. Germline CDR1 and CDR2: SEHNR and FQNEAQ (reference sequence). This clone was counted once. The antigen is unknown. Primers: 60 Vbeta forward and 13 Jbeta reverse. Produced via immunoSEQ multiplex PCR; TCRdb's table is partial and in-frame only. The sample lists over 150,000 clones, 65% to 75% occurring once. The sequence derives from a man aged 18 to 30 in good health and CMV-seronegative. V usage is TRBV7-9 and J usage is TRBJ2-1; 9 bases agree with TRBD2. The sample consisted of PBMCs. The CDR3 protein is CASSSRTSESYNEQFF. Written as DNA, the CDR3 is TGTGCCAGCAGTTCCAGGACTAGCGAATCCTACAATGAGCAGTTCTTC.